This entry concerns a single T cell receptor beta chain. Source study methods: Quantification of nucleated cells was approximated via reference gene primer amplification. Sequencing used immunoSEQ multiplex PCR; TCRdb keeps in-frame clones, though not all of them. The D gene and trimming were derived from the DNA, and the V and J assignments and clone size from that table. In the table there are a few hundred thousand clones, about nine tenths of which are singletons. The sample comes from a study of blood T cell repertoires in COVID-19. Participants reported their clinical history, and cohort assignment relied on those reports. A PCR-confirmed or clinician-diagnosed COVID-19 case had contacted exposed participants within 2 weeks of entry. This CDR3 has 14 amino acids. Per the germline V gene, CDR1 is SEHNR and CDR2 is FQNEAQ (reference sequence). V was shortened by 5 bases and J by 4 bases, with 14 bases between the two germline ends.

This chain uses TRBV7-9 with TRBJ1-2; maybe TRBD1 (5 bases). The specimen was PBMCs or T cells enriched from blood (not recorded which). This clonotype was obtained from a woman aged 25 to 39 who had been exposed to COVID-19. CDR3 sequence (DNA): TGTGCCAGCAGCCCACAAGGGGTCGTCTATGGCTACACCTTC. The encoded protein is CASSPQGVVYGYTF.